This is a list of T cell receptor beta chains from one sample in a study of early T cells in non-severe SARS-CoV-2 infection. Using its own MiXCR run on the 5' RACE reads, TCRdb lists one record per CDR3 protein. The profile shows about 80,000 distinct CDR3 sequences, 12% of them singletons. The material was whole blood, obtained at baseline. The source is an adult who was a healthcare worker with PCR-confirmed SARS-CoV-2 infection or an uninfected control (not recorded which). The donor label of this sample is uncertain. Each CDR3 is given with its conserved first and last residue. Each record gives: V gene, J gene, CDR3 protein.

V gene: TRBV7-9
J gene: TRBJ2-3
CDR3 protein: CASSLRRGGASTDTQYF

V gene: TRBV6-5
J gene: TRBJ2-3
CDR3 protein: CASSYSQGGRTDTQYF

V gene: TRBV9
J gene: TRBJ1-6
CDR3 protein: CASSVGDRIYSPLHF

V gene: TRBV7-2
J gene: TRBJ2-3
CDR3 protein: CASSLEAIRTLTRDTQYF

V gene: TRBV12-3/TRBV12-4
J gene: TRBJ1-4
CDR3 protein: CASSLVGANEKLFF

V gene: TRBV7-2
J gene: TRBJ2-3
CDR3 protein: CASSLGLASTDTQYF

V gene: TRBV12-5
J gene: TRBJ2-7
CDR3 protein: CASGNAVNEQYF

V gene: TRBV20-1
J gene: TRBJ2-3
CDR3 protein: CSAPRGLAVSTDTQYF

V gene: TRBV7-3
J gene: TRBJ2-7
CDR3 protein: CASSKEGEAYEQYF

V gene: TRBV7-8
J gene: TRBJ2-7
CDR3 protein: CASSSREAGKTYEQYF

V gene: TRBV4-1
J gene: TRBJ1-2
CDR3 protein: CASSQVDSGEIDGF

V gene: TRBV7-2
J gene: TRBJ2-1
CDR3 protein: CASSFRQGNEQFF

V gene: TRBV7-7
J gene: TRBJ2-1
CDR3 protein: CASSSGVNYNEQFF

V gene: TRBV9
J gene: TRBJ2-2
CDR3 protein: CASRLGPNTGELFF

V gene: TRBV3-1
J gene: TRBJ2-7
CDR3 protein: CASSPNRREQYF

V gene: TRBV19
J gene: TRBJ2-3
CDR3 protein: CASSIRREGYTQYF

V gene: TRBV5-1
J gene: TRBJ2-5
CDR3 protein: CASSFDTGRQETQYF

V gene: TRBV9
J gene: TRBJ2-1
CDR3 protein: CASSVGGGTFYNEQFF

V gene: TRBV18
J gene: TRBJ2-1
CDR3 protein: CASSPLGTSGRAEQFF

V gene: TRBV7-6
J gene: TRBJ2-3
CDR3 protein: CASSLGSAQAADTQYF

V gene: TRBV7-2
J gene: TRBJ2-7
CDR3 protein: CASSEDRGPLAQYF

V gene: TRBV18
J gene: TRBJ1-1
CDR3 protein: CASSLGSRTVENTEAFF

V gene: TRBV11-2
J gene: TRBJ2-5
CDR3 protein: CASSLDFSIKETQYF

V gene: TRBV7-2
J gene: TRBJ2-2
CDR3 protein: CASSRRGRANTGELFF

V gene: TRBV20-1
J gene: TRBJ2-7
CDR3 protein: CSASPDREQYF

V gene: TRBV5-5
J gene: TRBJ2-2
CDR3 protein: CASSRLWGAAGELFF

V gene: TRBV7-3
J gene: TRBJ2-2
CDR3 protein: CASSLSGNTGELFF

V gene: TRBV5-6
J gene: TRBJ2-3
CDR3 protein: CASSLEMGAGQYF

V gene: TRBV19
J gene: TRBJ2-3
CDR3 protein: CASSISPGTSEYF

V gene: TRBV27
J gene: TRBJ2-5
CDR3 protein: CASRGIDRGQETQYF

V gene: TRBV9
J gene: TRBJ2-7
CDR3 protein: CASSAAGPYEQYF

V gene: TRBV18
J gene: TRBJ2-1
CDR3 protein: CASSPDATSGRVPYNEQFF

V gene: TRBV2
J gene: TRBJ2-5
CDR3 protein: CASSTVSQETQYF

V gene: TRBV2
J gene: TRBJ2-5
CDR3 protein: CASSPRVETQYF

V gene: TRBV30
J gene: TRBJ1-5
CDR3 protein: CAWSGDRREPQHF

V gene: TRBV12-3/TRBV12-4
J gene: TRBJ1-2
CDR3 protein: CASSDRNYGYTF

V gene: TRBV15
J gene: TRBJ1-2
CDR3 protein: CATSRDRTSLGYTF

V gene: TRBV18
J gene: TRBJ2-1
CDR3 protein: CASSLQATSVQNEQFF

V gene: TRBV7-2
J gene: TRBJ2-7
CDR3 protein: CASSLARASYEQYF

V gene: TRBV5-1
J gene: TRBJ1-1
CDR3 protein: CASREGGTRTEAFF

V gene: TRBV5-6
J gene: TRBJ1-4
CDR3 protein: CASSLLGVRNEKLFF

V gene: TRBV7-7
J gene: TRBJ1-1
CDR3 protein: CASSLLRNTEAFF

V gene: TRBV18
J gene: TRBJ2-2
CDR3 protein: CASSPTASVNTGELFF

V gene: TRBV6-1
J gene: TRBJ2-3
CDR3 protein: CASMYWSGTDTQYF

V gene: TRBV5-1
J gene: TRBJ2-3
CDR3 protein: CASSGELWTPPDTQYF

V gene: TRBV15
J gene: TRBJ2-3
CDR3 protein: CATSRDRNPTDTQYF

V gene: TRBV15
J gene: TRBJ2-5
CDR3 protein: CATSSGTSDQETQYF

V gene: TRBV2
J gene: TRBJ2-1
CDR3 protein: CASSEADYNEQFF

V gene: TRBV7-3
J gene: TRBJ1-4
CDR3 protein: CASSRNAGVGEKLFF

V gene: TRBV12-3/TRBV12-4
J gene: TRBJ1-6
CDR3 protein: CASSLSAGSAGNSPLHF

V gene: TRBV2
J gene: TRBJ2-2
CDR3 protein: CASGRSTGELFF

V gene: TRBV2
J gene: TRBJ2-7
CDR3 protein: CASSALAGGYEQYF

V gene: TRBV12-3/TRBV12-4
J gene: TRBJ1-6
CDR3 protein: CASSKPTDGNSPLHF

V gene: TRBV12-3/TRBV12-4
J gene: TRBJ2-4
CDR3 protein: CASTLLAGGKNIQYF

V gene: TRBV2
J gene: TRBJ1-5
CDR3 protein: CASREGQYSNQPQHF

V gene: TRBV10-2
J gene: TRBJ2-7
CDR3 protein: CASSESTPFRYEQYF

V gene: TRBV6-5
J gene: TRBJ1-1
CDR3 protein: CATSTTALQGTEAFF